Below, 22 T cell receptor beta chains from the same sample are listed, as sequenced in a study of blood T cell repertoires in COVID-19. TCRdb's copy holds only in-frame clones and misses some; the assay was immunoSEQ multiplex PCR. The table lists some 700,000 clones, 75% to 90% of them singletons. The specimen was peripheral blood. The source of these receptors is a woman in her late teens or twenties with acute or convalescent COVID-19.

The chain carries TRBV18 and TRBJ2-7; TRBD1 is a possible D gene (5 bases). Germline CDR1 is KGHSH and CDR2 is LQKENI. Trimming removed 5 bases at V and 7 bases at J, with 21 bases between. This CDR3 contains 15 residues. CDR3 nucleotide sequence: TGTGCCAGCTCAACCCGACAGCCCACCCTGCGGGAGCAGTACTTC. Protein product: CASSTRQPTLREQYF.

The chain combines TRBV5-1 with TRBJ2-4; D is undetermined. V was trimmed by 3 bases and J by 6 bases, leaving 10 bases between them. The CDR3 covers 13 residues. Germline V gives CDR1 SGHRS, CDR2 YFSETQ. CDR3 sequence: CASSSRLGNIQYF. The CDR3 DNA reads TGCGCCAGCAGCTCTCGACTGGGAAACATTCAGTACTTC.

CDR3 sequence (DNA): TGTGCCAGCAGCGTAGAGGGGCGGAACACCGGGGAGCTGTTTTTT. It is translated as CASSVEGRNTGELFF. V and J are TRBV9 and TRBJ2-2; maybe TRBD1 (5 bases). V shed 0 bases and J shed 1 base, with 7 bases lying between them. The CDR3 has 15 amino acids. Germline V CDR1 and CDR2: SGDLS, YYNGEE. Combining the CDR3 with reference TRBV9 and TRBJ2-2 gives the whole variable domain DSGVTQTPKHLITATGQRVTLRCSPRSGDLSVYWYQQSLDQGLQFLIQYYNGEERAKGNILERFSAQQFPDLHSELNLSSLELGDSALYFCASSVEGRNTGELFFGEGSRLTVL.

The CDR3 sequence is CAIQQGRGDEQFF. The CDR3 coding sequence is TGTGCCATCCAGCAGGGTCGGGGGGATGAGCAGTTCTTC. This sequence joins TRBV10-3 and TRBJ2-1, with TRBD2 identical over 7 bases. This CDR3 is built from 13 residues. Trimming removed 8 bases from V and 8 bases from J; junction bases left unmatched: 9. Per the germline V gene, CDR1 is ENHRY and CDR2 is SYGVKD.

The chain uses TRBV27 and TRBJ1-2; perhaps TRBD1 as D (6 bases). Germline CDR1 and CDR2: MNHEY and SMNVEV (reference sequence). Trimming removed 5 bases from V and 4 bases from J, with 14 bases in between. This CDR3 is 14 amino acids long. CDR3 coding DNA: TGTGCCAGCAGTCTCCAGGGGTTCGGCTATGGCTACACCTTC. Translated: CASSLQGFGYGYTF.

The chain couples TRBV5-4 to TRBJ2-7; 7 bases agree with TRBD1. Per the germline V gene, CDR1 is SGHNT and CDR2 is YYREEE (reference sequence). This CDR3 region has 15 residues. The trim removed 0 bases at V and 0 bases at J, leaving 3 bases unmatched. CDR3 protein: CASSLGTGSSYEQYF. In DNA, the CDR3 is TGTGCCAGCAGCTTGGGGACAGGAAGCTCCTACGAGCAGTACTTC.

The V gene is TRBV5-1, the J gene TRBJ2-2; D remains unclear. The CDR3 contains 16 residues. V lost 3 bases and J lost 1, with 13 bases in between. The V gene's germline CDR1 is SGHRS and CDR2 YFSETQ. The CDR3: CASSSPEAWNTGELFF. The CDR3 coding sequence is TGCGCCAGCAGCTCCCCCGAGGCCTGGAACACCGGGGAGCTGTTTTTT.

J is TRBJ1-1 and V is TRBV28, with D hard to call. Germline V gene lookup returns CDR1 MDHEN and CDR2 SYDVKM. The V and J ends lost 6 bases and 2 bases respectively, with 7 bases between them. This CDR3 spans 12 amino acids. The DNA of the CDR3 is TGTGCCAGCAGAATCCTAAACACTGAAGCTTTCTTT. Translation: CASRILNTEAFF.

CDR3 amino acids: CAGKRVAAFGYTF. The CDR3 DNA follows: TGTGCCGGAAAAAGAGTGGCGGCCTTTGGCTACACCTTC. The chain recombines TRBV7-2 with TRBJ1-2; D gene uncertain. The V and J ends lost 11 bases and 7 bases respectively, with 20 bases between them. The CDR3 runs 13 residues. Germline loops: CDR1 SGHTA, CDR2 FQGNSA.

The CDR3 loop is CASSPWRQETQYF. The CDR3 region has the DNA TGTGCCAGCAGCCCATGGAGGCAAGAGACCCAGTACTTC. The chain recombines TRBV3-1 (or the pseudogene TRBV3-2) with TRBJ2-5; D is possibly TRBD2 (5 bases). This CDR3 is 13 amino acids long. The germline V gene has CDR1 LGHDT and CDR2 YNNKEL (reference sequence). V dropped 4 bases and J dropped 2 bases, with 8 bases sitting between them.

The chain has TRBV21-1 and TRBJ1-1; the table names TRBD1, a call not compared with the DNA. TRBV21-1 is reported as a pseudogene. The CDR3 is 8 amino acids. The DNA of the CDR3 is TGCGGCAGGGCTGAAGCTTTCTTT. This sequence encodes CGRAEAFF.

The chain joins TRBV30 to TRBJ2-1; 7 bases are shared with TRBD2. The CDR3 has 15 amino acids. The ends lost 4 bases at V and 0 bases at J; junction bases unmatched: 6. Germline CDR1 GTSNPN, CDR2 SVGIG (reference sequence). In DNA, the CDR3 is TGTGCCTGGATCCGGCGGGGGAGCTCCTACAATGAGCAGTTCTTC. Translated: CAWIRRGSSYNEQFF.

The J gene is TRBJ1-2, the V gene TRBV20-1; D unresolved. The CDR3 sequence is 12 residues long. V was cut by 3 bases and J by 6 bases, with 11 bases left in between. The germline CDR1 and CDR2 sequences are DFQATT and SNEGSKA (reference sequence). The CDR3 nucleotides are TGCAGTGCTAGTTCGCAGGAAGATGGCTACACCTTC. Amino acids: CSASSQEDGYTF.

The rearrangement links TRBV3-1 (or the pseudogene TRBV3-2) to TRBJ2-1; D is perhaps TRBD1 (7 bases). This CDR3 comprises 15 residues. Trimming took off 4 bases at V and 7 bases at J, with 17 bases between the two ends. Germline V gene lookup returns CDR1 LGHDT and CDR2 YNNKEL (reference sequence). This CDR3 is CASSRQGGAGNEQFF. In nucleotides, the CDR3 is TGTGCCAGCAGCCGTCAGGGGGGCGCGGGGAATGAGCAGTTCTTC.

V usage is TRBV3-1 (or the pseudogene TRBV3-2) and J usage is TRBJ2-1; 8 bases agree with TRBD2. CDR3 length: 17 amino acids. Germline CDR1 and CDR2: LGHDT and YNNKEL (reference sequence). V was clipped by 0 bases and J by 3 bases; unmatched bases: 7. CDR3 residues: CASSQEGSGDGYNEQFF. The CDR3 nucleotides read TGTGCCAGCAGCCAAGAAGGTAGCGGGGACGGCTACAATGAGCAGTTCTTC.

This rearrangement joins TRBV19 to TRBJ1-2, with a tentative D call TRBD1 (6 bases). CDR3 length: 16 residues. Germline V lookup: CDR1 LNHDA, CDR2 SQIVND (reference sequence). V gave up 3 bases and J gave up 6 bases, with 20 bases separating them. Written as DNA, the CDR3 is TGTGCCAGTAGTATGGAGTGGGACAACTCAGGCGATGGCTACACCTTC. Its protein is CASSMEWDNSGDGYTF.

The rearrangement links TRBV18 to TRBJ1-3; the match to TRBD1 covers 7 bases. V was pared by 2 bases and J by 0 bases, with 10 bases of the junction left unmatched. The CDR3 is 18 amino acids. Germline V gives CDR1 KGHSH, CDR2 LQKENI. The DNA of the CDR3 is TGTGCCAGCTCACCAACCCGGGACAGACAACTCTCTGGAAACACCATATATTTT. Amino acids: CASSPTRDRQLSGNTIYF.

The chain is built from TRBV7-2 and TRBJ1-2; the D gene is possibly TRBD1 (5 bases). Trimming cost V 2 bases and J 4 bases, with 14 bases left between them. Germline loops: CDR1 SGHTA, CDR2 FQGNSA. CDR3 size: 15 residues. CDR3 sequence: CASSLMEDSFYGYTF. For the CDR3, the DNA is TGTGCCAGCAGCTTAATGGAAGACAGCTTCTATGGCTACACCTTC.

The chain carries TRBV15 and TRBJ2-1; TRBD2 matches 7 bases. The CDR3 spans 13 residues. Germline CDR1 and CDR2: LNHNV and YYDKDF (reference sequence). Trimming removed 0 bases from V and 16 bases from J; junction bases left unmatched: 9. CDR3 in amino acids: CATSRDRAGVQFF. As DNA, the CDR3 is TGTGCCACCAGCAGAGATCGGGCGGGGGTCCAATTCTTC.

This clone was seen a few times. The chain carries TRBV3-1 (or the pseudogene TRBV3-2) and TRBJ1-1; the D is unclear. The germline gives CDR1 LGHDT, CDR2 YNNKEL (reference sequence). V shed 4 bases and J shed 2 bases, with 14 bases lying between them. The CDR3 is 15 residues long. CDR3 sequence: CASSLLGAINTEAFF. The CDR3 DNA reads TGTGCCAGCAGCCTCCTAGGAGCCATTAACACTGAAGCTTTCTTT.

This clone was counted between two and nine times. Here the CDR3 reads CASSSPGGADTGELFF. CDR3 DNA sequence: TGTGCCAGCAGCTCACCCGGGGGGGCCGACACCGGGGAGCTGTTTTTT. V usage is TRBV5-5 and J usage is TRBJ2-2; 8 positions agree with TRBD2. The CDR3 loop spans 16 amino acids. Per germline, CDR1 SGHKS and CDR2 YYEKEE (reference sequence). After removal of 3 bases from V and 3 bases from J, the junction contained 7 bases not matched to a gene.

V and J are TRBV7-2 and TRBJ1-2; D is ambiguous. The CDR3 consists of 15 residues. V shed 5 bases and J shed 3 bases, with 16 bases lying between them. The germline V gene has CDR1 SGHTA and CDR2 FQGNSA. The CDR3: CASSPRVNTDYGYTF. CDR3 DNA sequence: TGTGCCAGCAGCCCCCGGGTTAATACGGACTATGGCTACACCTTC.